This section outlines one T cell receptor beta chain sequence together with its context. Method: immunoSEQ multiplex PCR; TCRdb's copy keeps in-frame clones and lacks some. The sample has under 200,000 clones, roughly 92% seen once. This CDR3 spans 14 amino acids. Trimming shortened V by 4 bases and J by 4 bases, and 14 bases separated the two germline ends. Germline lookup yields CDR1 SGDLS and CDR2 YYNGEE. This record comes from a study of T cell responses to AZD1222 COVID-19 vaccine. This TCR was sampled from an adult who received the MenACWY meningococcal vaccine as a control. This chain joins TRBV9 and TRBJ1-1; TRBD1 might be the D (6 bases). The sequenced sample was peripheral blood, obtained 28 days after the second dose of the MenACWY control vaccine. CDR3 sequence: CASSTRGGATEAFF. DNA for the CDR3: TGTGCCAGCAGCACCCGAGGGGGGGCCACTGAAGCTTTCTTT.